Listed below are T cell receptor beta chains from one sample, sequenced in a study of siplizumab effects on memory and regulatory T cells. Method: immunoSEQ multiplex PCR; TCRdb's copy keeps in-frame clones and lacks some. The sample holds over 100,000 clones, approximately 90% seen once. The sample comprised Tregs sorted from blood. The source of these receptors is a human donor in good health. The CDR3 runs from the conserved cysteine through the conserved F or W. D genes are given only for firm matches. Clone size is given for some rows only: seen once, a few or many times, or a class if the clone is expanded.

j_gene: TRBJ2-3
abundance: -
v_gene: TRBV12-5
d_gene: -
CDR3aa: CASGLGLSDTQYF
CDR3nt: TGTGCTAGTGGTTTGGGACTGTCAGATACGCAGTATTTT

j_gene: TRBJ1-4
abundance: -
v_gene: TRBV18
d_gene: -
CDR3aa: CASFRGTNEKLFF
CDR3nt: TGTGCCAGCTTCAGGGGAACTAATGAAAAACTGTTTTTT

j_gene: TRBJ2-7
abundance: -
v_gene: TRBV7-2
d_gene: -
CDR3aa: CASSLQSGWVRGEQYF
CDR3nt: TGTGCCAGCAGCTTACAATCGGGTTGGGTTCGAGGCGAGCAGTACTTC

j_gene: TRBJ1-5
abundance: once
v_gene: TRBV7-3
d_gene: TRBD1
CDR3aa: CASSRPGTGKQPQHF
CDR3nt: TGTGCCAGCAGCCGACCCGGGACAGGGAAGCAGCCCCAGCATTTT

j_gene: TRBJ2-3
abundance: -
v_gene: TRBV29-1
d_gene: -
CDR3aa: CSVDKLGPTQYF
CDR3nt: TGCAGCGTTGATAAACTGGGGCCTACGCAGTATTTT

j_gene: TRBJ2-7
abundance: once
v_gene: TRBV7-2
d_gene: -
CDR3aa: CASSRTGSYEQYF
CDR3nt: TGTGCCAGCAGCCGGACTGGCTCCTACGAGCAGTACTTC

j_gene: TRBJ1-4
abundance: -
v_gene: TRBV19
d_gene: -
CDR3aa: CASARNEKLFF
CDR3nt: TGTGCCAGTGCTCGTAATGAAAAACTGTTTTTT

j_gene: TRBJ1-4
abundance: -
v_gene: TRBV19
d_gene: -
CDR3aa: CASSISATNEKLFF
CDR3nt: TGTGCCAGTAGTATAAGCGCAACTAATGAAAAACTGTTTTTT

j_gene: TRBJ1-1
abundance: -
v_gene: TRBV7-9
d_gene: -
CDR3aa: CASSQWGGTEAFF
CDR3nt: TGTGCCAGCAGCCAGTGGGGGGGCACTGAAGCTTTCTTT

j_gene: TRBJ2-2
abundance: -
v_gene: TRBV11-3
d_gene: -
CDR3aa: CASSLNSNYGELFF
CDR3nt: TGTGCCAGCAGCTTAAATTCAAATTATGGGGAGCTGTTTTTT